The clone carrying this T cell receptor beta chain was counted many times. Germline V gene sequence: CDR1 SGDLS, CDR2 YYNGEE. This CDR3 is 15 amino acids long. V lost 4 bases to trimming and J lost 0 bases, with 13 bases between them. MiXCR was run by TCRdb on the 5' RACE reads, yielding one entry per CDR3 protein. The sample has under 45,000 distinct CDR3 sequences; 20% to 25% are singletons. Treg sorting used a CD4+CD25+CD127-/low gate. This clonotype originated in a female donor with breast cancer. Sequencing was performed on Tregs sorted from blood. This chain links TRBV9 with TRBJ1-1; D is unresolved. DNA for the CDR3: TGTGCCAGCAGCCAAGCCATACAAATGAACACTGAAGCTTTCTTT. Encoded protein: CASSQAIQMNTEAFF.